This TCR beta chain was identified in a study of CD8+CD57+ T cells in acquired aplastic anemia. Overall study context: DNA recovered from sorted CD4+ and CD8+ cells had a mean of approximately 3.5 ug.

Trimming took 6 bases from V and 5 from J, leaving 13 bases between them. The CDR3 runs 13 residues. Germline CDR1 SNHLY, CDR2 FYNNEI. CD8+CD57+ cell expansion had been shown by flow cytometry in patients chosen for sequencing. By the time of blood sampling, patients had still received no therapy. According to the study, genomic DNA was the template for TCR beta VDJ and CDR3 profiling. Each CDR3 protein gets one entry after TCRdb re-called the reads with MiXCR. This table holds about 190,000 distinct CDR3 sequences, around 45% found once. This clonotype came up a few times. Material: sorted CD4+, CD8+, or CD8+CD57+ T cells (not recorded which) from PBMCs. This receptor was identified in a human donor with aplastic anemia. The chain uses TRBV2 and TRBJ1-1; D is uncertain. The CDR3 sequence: CASSTALWTEAFF. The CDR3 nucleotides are TGTGCCAGCAGCACAGCCCTATGGACTGAAGCTTTCTTT.